This T cell receptor beta chain was captured in a study of shared clonotypes between healthy human individuals. Produced via immunoSEQ multiplex PCR; TCRdb's table is partial and in-frame only. There are a few million clones in the sample; roughly 93% occur only once, and less than 2% lies in the top ten. Terminally differentiated effector memory CD45RA+ cells were excluded by CCR7 positive selection of CD45RO-negative cells. This clone was seen a single time. Germline-derived CDR1 and CDR2 are SGDLS and YYNGEE. V dropped 4 bases and J dropped 2 bases, with 10 bases sitting between them. CDR3 length equals 15 residues.

This receptor was taken from a man aged 18 to 35 in good health. Some clones in this sample may be carry-over from other donors' samples. The specimen was naive CD8+ T cells from PBMCs. The V call is TRBV9, the J call TRBJ2-6, with D possibly TRBD2 on 5 matching bases. This CDR3 reads CASSLAGTGANVLTF. CDR3 nucleotide sequence: TGTGCCAGCAGCCTAGCCGGTACTGGGGCCAACGTCCTGACTTTC.